This T cell receptor beta chain was recovered during a study of blood T cell repertoires in COVID-19 (dated by TCRdb to 2020 to 2022). For the study in its entirety: The collaborator samples originated in the United States, Italy and Spain and spanned the acute and convalescent phases of COVID-19. Where HLA class I and class II types were available, the types were taken from metadata supplied by the sample provider, not from assay-based typing. The prospective study material was composed of cDNA or gDNA derived from T cells, B-cell-depleted T cells, or PBMCs. The repertoires were released in a freely available public database intended as a resource for research on the immune response to SARS-CoV-2. The samples were drawn from two sources: the first 160 participants of the ongoing ImmuneRACE study, and 1,000 to 1,500 subjects contributed by 6 global collaborators. The dataset comprised deeply sampled blood TCRbeta repertoires from subjects exposed to, actively infected with, or recovered from COVID-19. The sample metadata nearly always contained a de-identified subject ID, COVID-19 status, age in years and sex.

Whole blood was collected in K2EDTA tubes by collaborating institutions according to the institutions' own protocols. Collaborator samples were shipped for TCRbeta analysis as frozen whole blood, isolated PBMCs, or DNA extracted from either sample type. Concerning this clone: The antigen it binds to is not known. No much larger clone is present one base from it, and per-base qualities are unavailable.

TCRbeta CDR3 regions were amplified from genomic DNA using the immunoSEQ Assay, a bias-controlled multiplex PCR. In the original analysis: Within the assay, amplification of reference gene primers was used to estimate how many nucleated cells each sample contained. To quantify the absolute abundance of each unique TCRbeta CDR3 rearrangement, sequence reads were collapsed and filtered. Productive Simpson clonality was computed per sample as the square root of Simpson's diversity index over productive rearrangements. TCRdb carries this immuneACCESS record with in-frame sequences only. Its versions omit some clonotypes, under half of them owing to an unresolved V gene in the studies checked, with the rest unexplained. For V, J and clone size, that table is used; D and trimming come from the DNA. The sample includes about 300,000 clones, with around 89% observed a single time. The ten largest clones capture approximately 4.6% of the sample.

Here is what the overall study found, with its caveats: How much clinical and demographic metadata was included differed by source and by participant, and the metadata was provided uncurated.

V is pruned by 5 bases and J by 9 bases, leaving 9 bases of the junction without a gene match. The CDR3 goes from the cysteine to the phenylalanine over 15 residues. Only CDR3 DNA remains: 45 bases, in frame from the first base. Sequences SGHTA (CDR1) and FQGNSA (CDR2) are obtained from the germline V gene. This receptor chain uses TRBV7-2 and TRBJ1-6, with TRBD1 matching 8 junction bases. This TCR was sampled from a man in his forties with acute or convalescent COVID-19. Sequenced input: peripheral blood. The CDR3 sequence is CASSARTGRGSPLHF. The DNA sequence is TGTGCCAGCAGCGCAAGGACAGGGAGGGGTTCACCCCTCCACTTT.